Reported below is one T cell receptor beta chain. Sequence at one end of the junction differs from germline and may be a read error. This entry comes from a study of tumor-infiltrating lymphocytes in primary liver carcinoma. The germline gives CDR1 MDHEN, CDR2 SYDVKM. The CDR3 consists of 14 residues. Constant-region priming of approximately 500 ng total RNA yielded TCR beta cDNA. Three nested multiplex PCR rounds, a slightly modified ARM-PCR method, built the TCR beta libraries. Two initial PCR rounds of about 11 cycles each paired TRBV1-TRBV30 forward primers with a C-beta reverse primer. TCRdb re-called the multiplex PCR reads through MiXCR, storing one row per CDR3 protein. The top ten clones hold roughly 8.6% of a sample with fewer than 350,000 distinct CDR3 sequences, roughly 60% of them seen once. The study extracted blood RNA from unsorted whole blood and also extracted germline DNA.

The sample taken for sequencing was peripheral blood. This chain links TRBV28 with TRBJ1-5; no clear D. The receptor was derived from a middle-aged man with primary liver carcinoma and hepatitis B virus infection. CDR3 bases: TGTGCCACCACCACGACAATGAGGTATCAGGCCCAGCATTTT. It yields the protein CATTTTMRYQAQHF. Together with reference TRBV28 and TRBJ1-5, the CDR3 gives the full variable domain: DVKVTQSSRYLVKRTGEKVFLECVQDMDHENMFWYRQDPGLGLRLIYFSYDVKMKEKGDIPEGYSVSREKKERFSLILESASTNQTSMYLCATTTTMRYQAQHFGDGTRLSIL.